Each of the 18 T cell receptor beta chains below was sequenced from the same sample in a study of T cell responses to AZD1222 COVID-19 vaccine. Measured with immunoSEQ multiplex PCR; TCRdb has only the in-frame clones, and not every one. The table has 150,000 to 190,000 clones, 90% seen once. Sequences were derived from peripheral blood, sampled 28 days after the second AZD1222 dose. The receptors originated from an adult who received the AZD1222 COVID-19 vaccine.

This CDR3 reads CASRTGPYF. DNA for the CDR3: TGCGCCAGCAGGACAGGGCCGTACTTC. The gene calls are TRBV5-1 and TRBJ2-7; 7 bases are a match to TRBD1. Germline V gene sequence: CDR1 SGHRS, CDR2 YFSETQ. Trimming at V came to 5 bases and at J to 12 bases, leaving 2 bases not matched to a gene. The CDR3 sequence is 9 residues long.

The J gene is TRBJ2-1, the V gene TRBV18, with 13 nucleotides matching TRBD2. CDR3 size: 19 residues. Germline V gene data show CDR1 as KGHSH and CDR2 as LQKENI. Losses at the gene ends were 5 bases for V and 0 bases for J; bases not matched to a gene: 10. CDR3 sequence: CASSLTVLAGGPSYNEQFF. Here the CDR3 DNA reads TGTGCCAGCTCATTGACCGTACTAGCGGGAGGGCCCTCCTACAATGAGCAGTTCTTC.

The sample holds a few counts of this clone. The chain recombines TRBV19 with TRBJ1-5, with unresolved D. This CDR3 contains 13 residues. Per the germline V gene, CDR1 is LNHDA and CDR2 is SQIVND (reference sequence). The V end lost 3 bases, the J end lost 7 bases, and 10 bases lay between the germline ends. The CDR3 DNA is TGTGCCAGTAGTATCGGTGTTCAACAGCCCCAGCATTTT. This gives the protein CASSIGVQQPQHF. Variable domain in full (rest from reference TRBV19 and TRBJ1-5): DGGITQSPKYLFRKEGQNVTLSCEQNLNHDAMYWYRQDPGQGLRLIYYSQIVNDFQKGDIAEGYSVSREKKESFPLTVTSAQKNPTAFYLCASSIGVQQPQHFGDGTRLSIL.

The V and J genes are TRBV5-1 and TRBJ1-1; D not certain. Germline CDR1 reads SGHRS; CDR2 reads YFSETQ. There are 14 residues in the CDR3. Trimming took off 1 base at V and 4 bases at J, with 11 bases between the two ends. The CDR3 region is CASSLIRFGTEAFF. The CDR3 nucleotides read TGCGCCAGCAGCTTGATAAGGTTCGGCACTGAAGCTTTCTTT.

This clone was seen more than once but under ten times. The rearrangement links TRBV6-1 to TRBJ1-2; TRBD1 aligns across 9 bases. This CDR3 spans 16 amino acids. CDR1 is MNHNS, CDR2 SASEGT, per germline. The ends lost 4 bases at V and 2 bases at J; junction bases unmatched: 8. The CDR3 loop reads CASSGPGQGLNYGYTF. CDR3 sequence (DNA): TGTGCCAGCAGTGGCCCGGGACAGGGCCTAAACTATGGCTACACCTTC.

The CDR3 region is CASSSLNSGQPQHF. CDR3 nucleotide sequence: TGTGCCAGCAGTTCTCTCAATTCGGGTCAGCCCCAGCATTTT. The chain uses TRBV28 and TRBJ1-5; D unresolved. This CDR3 region has 14 residues. V gave up 4 bases and J gave up 6 bases, with 13 bases separating them. In germline, CDR1 is MDHEN, CDR2 SYDVKM.

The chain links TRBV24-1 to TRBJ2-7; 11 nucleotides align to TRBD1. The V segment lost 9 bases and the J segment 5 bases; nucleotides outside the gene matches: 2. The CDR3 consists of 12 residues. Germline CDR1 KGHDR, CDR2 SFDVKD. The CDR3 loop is CATGQGAHEQYF. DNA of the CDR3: TGTGCCACCGGACAGGGGGCGCACGAGCAGTACTTC.

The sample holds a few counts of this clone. CDR3 in DNA: TGTGCCAGCTCACCCGACCGAGACTATGGCTACACCTTC. It encodes CASSPDRDYGYTF. The rearrangement links TRBV18 to TRBJ1-2; D gene uncertain. Germline V CDR1 and CDR2: KGHSH, LQKENI. V was cut by 3 bases and J by 3 bases, with 8 bases left in between. The CDR3 has 13 amino acids.

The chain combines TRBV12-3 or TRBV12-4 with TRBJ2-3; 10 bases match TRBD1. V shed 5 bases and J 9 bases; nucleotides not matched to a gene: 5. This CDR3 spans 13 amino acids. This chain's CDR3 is CASSVGQGKTQYF. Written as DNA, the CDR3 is TGTGCCAGCAGTGTGGGACAGGGGAAAACGCAGTATTTT.

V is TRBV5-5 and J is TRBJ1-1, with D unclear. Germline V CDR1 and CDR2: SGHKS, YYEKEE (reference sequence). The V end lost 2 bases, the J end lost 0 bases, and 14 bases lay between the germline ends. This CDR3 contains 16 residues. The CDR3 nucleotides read TGTGCCAGCAGCTTAACAGAGCTCTCCATGAACACTGAAGCTTTCTTT. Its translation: CASSLTELSMNTEAFF.

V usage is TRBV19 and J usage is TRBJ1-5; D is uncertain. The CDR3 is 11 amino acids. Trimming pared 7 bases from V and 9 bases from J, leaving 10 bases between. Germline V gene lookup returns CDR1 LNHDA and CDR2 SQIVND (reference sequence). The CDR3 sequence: CASTTAPPQHF. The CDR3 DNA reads TGTGCCAGTACTACCGCCCCGCCCCAGCATTTT.

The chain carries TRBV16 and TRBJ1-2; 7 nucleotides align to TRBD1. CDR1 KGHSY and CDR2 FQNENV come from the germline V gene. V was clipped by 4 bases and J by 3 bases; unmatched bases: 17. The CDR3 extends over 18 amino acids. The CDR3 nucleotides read TGTGCCAGCAGCCGATCTGCGACAGGGTTCTCGATTGACTATGGCTACACCTTC. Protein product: CASSRSATGFSIDYGYTF. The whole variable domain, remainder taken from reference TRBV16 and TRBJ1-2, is GEEVAQTPKHLVRGEGQKAKLYCAPIKGHSYVFWYQQVLKNEFKFLISFQNENVFDETGMPKERFSAKCLPNSPCSLEIQATKLEDSAVYFCASSRSATGFSIDYGYTFGSGTRLTVV.

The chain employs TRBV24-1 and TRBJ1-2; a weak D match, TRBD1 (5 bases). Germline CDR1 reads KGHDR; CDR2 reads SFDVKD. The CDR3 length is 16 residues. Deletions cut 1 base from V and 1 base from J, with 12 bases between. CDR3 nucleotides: TGTGCCACCAGTGATTTCACAGGAGATGGTAACTATGGCTACACCTTC. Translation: CATSDFTGDGNYGYTF.

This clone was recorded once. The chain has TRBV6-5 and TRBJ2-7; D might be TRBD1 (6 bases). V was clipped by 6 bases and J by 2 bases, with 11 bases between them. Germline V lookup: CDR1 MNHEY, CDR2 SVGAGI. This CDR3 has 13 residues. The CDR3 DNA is TGTGCCAGCAGAGTTCCAGGGGCCTACGAGCAGTACTTC. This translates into CASRVPGAYEQYF.

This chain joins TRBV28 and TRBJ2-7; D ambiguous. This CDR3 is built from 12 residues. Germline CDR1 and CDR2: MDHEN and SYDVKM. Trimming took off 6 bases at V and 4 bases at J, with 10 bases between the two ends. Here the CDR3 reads CASSLLTYEQYF. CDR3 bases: TGTGCCAGCAGCCTTCTCACTTACGAGCAGTACTTC.

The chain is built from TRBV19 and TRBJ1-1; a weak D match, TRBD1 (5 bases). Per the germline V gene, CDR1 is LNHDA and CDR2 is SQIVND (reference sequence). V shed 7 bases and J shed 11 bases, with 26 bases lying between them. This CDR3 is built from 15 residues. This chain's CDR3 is CASKPGRESSGRAFF. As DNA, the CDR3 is TGTGCCAGTAAGCCAGGCAGGGAGTCATCGGGGAGGGCTTTCTTT.

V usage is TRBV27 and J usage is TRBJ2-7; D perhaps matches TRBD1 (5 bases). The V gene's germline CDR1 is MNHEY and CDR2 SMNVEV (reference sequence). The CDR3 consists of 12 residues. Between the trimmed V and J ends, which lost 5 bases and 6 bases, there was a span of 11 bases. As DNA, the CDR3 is TGTGCCAGCAGTCCCCAGGGTGGCGAGCAGTACTTC. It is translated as CASSPQGGEQYF.

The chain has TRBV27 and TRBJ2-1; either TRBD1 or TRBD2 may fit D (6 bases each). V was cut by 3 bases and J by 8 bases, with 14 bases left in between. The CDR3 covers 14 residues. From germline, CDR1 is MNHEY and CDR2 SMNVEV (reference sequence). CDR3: CASSFRGPWYEQFF. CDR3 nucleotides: TGTGCCAGCAGTTTTCGGGGGCCCTGGTATGAGCAGTTCTTC.